This TCR beta chain was identified during a study of blood T cells in healthy people across ages (dated by TCRdb to 2014 to 2015). Describing the broader study: In model experiments, template switching captured about one uniquely barcoded TCR beta cDNA molecule for every two T cells. Using deep sequencing normalized with unique cDNA molecular identifiers, the study measured how TCR beta repertoire diversity changes with age. The donors were divided into four age groups: young (average around 16 years), middle-aged (around 37), aged (roughly 66) and long-lived (around 80). Two additional independent replicas of 1 million unique cDNA reads from the same blood draw were analyzed for two donors (one aged 18 to 30 and one aged 80 or older).

To prepare the library, 5' RACE was applied. The sequencer listed for this sample is Illumina HiSeq 2500. The second PCR ran for about 6 to 12 cycles and used a J-beta primer mix along with a sample-barcoded 5' primer. A template-switch 5' adaptor carrying 12 random nucleotides introduced a unique molecular identifier onto each TCR beta cDNA molecule. At least 3 million CDR3-containing paired-end reads were obtained from each sample. All of the RNA was converted into first-strand cDNA using the Mint cDNA synthesis kit, with a TRBC-specific oligonucleotide serving as the primer. Following uracil-DNA glycosylase treatment, a first 18-cycle PCR with universal primers M1SS and BC2_uni_R was performed on all cDNA. The original methods were these. Each sample was normalized by randomly selecting 1 million high-quality reads, each carrying a distinct molecular identifier. Reads with shared molecular identifiers were discarded instead of being binned into consensus sequences. CDR3 identification, clonotype clustering and error correction used MiTCR with a Q25 quality threshold and the strictest error-elimination algorithm. A nonparametric unseen species model using Euler transformation provided a lower-bound estimate of total TCR beta diversity. TCRdb handled the public reads itself, with Q25 trimming in fastp and clone calling in MiXCR, and kept productive beta chains. Every CDR3 protein is listed once, alongside the most common genes and DNA of its rows. What appears here as the V and J calls and clone size reflects TCRdb's work, not the paper's. Across this sample there are 600,000 to 850,000 distinct CDR3 sequences, with around a quarter seen only once. The leading ten clones occupy roughly a tenth of the sample.

The donors were roughly 40 Caucasian individuals from Russia, aged roughly 6 to 100 years, who were systemically healthy. Each donor gave roughly 11 milliliters of peripheral blood, drawn into EDTA-treated Vacutainer tubes. Ficoll-Paque density-gradient centrifugation was used to isolate PBMCs, with at least 6.5 million obtained per sample. Trizol reagent was used to extract total RNA from PBMCs, with at least 5.5 micrograms per sample. For every donor, flow cytometry on a PBMC aliquot measured the percentage of naive CD45RAhigh/CD27high T cells. Note on this clonotype: There is no known antigen for this receptor. No per-base quality is available; no much larger clone lies one base away.

Overall study outcomes, separate from this receptor: Conclusive comparison of naive and antigen-experienced compartments was prevented by the profiling of bulk unsorted PBMCs. Donor CMV infection status was unknown, potentially confounding age-related changes in expanded clonotypes. Compared with the aged group, more naive CD4+ T cells, fewer expanded clones and increased TCR diversity were shown by the long-lived group, suggesting age selection. Observed TCR beta diversity per million T cells fell roughly linearly with age, and a significant reduction was already apparent by age about 36. Estimates of total diversity from one million sequenced T cells were regarded as lower bounds and underestimates. Observed TCR beta diversity correlated strongly with the percentage of naive T cells measured by flow cytometry.

Its CDR3 holds 14 amino acids, cysteine through phenylalanine. The only DNA kept is the CDR3, 42 bases in frame from the first base. The germline V gene encodes CDR1 SGHKS and CDR2 YYEKEE (reference sequence). This same sample was also part of a study on T cells of mothers and their children. The second study's authors report: Nine systemically healthy Caucasian individuals served as donors, namely three mothers together with their six children. cDNA synthesis consumed the entire amount of extracted RNA, loaded at about 1.5 ug RNA in each 15 ul reaction. In the second PCR, the M1S primer introduced both the sample barcodes and 2-4 random nucleotides. Each mother yielded over 8 million TCR beta CDR3 reads and each child some 3 million reads. TCR recombination output is similarly shaped by thymic selection in related and unrelated pairs, with a minor effect exerted by inherited differences. Normalized repertoire overlap in related mother-child pairs was always slightly higher than in unrelated mother-child pairs, but the difference was never significant. Persistent microchimeric T cell clones were not detected, at a sensitivity of around 95 clones per million clonotypes. In the study, deep NGS was used to compare the TCR beta repertoires of mothers and children, and features distinguishing related mother-child pairs from unrelated individuals were sought. The mean age was roughly 40 +/- 4 years for the mothers and around 11 +/- 4 years for the children. After adapter ligation was performed with NEBNext reagents, the libraries were sequenced on an Illumina HiSeq 2000 with 100+100 nt paired-end reads. To avoid cross-contamination, the mother libraries and the child libraries were prepared a month apart and sequenced in separate runs. Each donor had between about 450,000 and 2,300,000 distinct TCR beta clonotypes identified. Naive TCR beta clonotypes were estimated from low-frequency clonotypes matched to each donor's FACS-determined naive share, without sorting.

The source is a boy between 5 and 17 years old in good health. The source material was blood. The chain is made from TRBV5-5 and TRBJ2-5; 7 junctional bases match TRBD2. The end of the DNA aligns better with TRBJ2-7, so the J call may be wrong. The nucleotides are TGTGCCAGCAGCCGGGAGGTAGGGGCCTACGAGCAGTACTTC. Its translation reads: CASSREVGAYEQYF.